This T cell receptor beta chain appears in the sequencing data of a study of OX40 agonist ivuxolimab in advanced cancers. Study-wide results and caveats: More expanded clones were found, on average, in CD8+ than in CD4+ T cells.

Germline values: CDR1 SGHVS, CDR2 FNYEAQ. The CDR3 length is 16 residues. The germline V and J ends were trimmed by 1 base and 4 bases, with 16 bases remaining between them. Produced via immunoSEQ multiplex PCR; TCRdb's table is partial and in-frame only. The table shows more than 8,500 clones, with roughly 70% occurring only once. This clone was observed a handful of times. Antigen unknown. The origin of this receptor is an adult with an advanced solid tumor such as melanoma, head and neck, liver or kidney cancer. J is TRBJ1-1 and V is TRBV7-6; D possibly corresponds to TRBD1 (5 bases). The sample consisted of CD4+ or CD8+ T cells sorted from blood, taken in a trial of the OX40 agonist ivuxolimab. The CDR3: CASSLDSGGTGTEAFF. The CDR3 DNA reads TGTGCCAGCAGCTTAGATTCGGGGGGTACGGGCACTGAAGCTTTCTTT.